These 14 T cell receptor beta chains share one sample of origin, sequenced in a study of memory CD4+ T cells and cytomegalovirus serostatus. Some clones are missing from TCRdb's copy, which holds only in-frame ones; the method was immunoSEQ multiplex PCR. Of about 48,000 clones listed, roughly 78% are singletons. The sort gate was single viable CD3+CD4+CD8-CD45RO+ cells for memory CD4+ T cells. The material sequenced was memory CD4+ T cells from blood. The receptors come from an adult in good health and CMV-seronegative.

The rearrangement uses TRBV7-6 and TRBJ1-2; weak D call: TRBD1 (5 bases). CDR1 and CDR2 from the germline V gene are SGHVS and FNYEAQ. V shed 5 bases and J shed 3 bases, with 16 bases lying between them. The CDR3 contains 15 residues. The CDR3 sequence: CASSPSFGTDYGYTF. CDR3 nucleotides: TGTGCCAGCAGCCCGTCATTCGGGACGGACTATGGCTACACCTTC.

With regard to this clone: Other DNA sequences in this sample translate to the same CDR3. The rearrangement links TRBV4-1 to TRBJ1-2, with TRBD1 matching over 11 bases. CDR3 size: 14 residues. Germline V gene sequence: CDR1 MGHRA, CDR2 YSYEKL. With 4 bases clipped from V and 4 bases from J, the junction kept 2 bases outside the gene matches. CDR3 sequence: CASSPGTGGYGYTF. The CDR3 region has the DNA TGCGCCAGCAGCCCCGGGACAGGGGGCTATGGCTACACCTTC.

J is TRBJ1-3 and V is TRBV29-1, with TRBD1 as a possible D gene (5 bases). Germline V gene lookup returns CDR1 SQVTM and CDR2 ANQGSEA. V lost 1 base, J lost 0 bases, and 7 bases lay in between. This CDR3 is built from 14 residues. CDR3 nucleotide sequence: TGCAGCGTTGAAGGGGGGACCTCTGGAAACACCATATATTTT. Its translation is CSVEGGTSGNTIYF.

V gene TRBV4-1 combines with J gene TRBJ2-5; D may be TRBD1 (6 bases). Trimming pared 4 bases from V and 4 bases from J, leaving 13 bases between. The CDR3 runs to 14 residues. Germline CDR1 is MGHRA and CDR2 is YSYEKL. CDR3 amino acids: CASSLQGVGETQYF. The CDR3 coding sequence is TGCGCCAGCAGCCTACAGGGTGTTGGAGAGACCCAGTACTTC.

The chain joins TRBV30 to TRBJ2-7; D remains unclear. Between the trimmed V and J ends, which lost 2 bases and 1 base, there was a span of 6 bases. The CDR3 covers 12 residues. Germline assignment: CDR1 GTSNPN and CDR2 SVGIG (reference sequence). The CDR3 DNA follows: TGTGCCTGGAGTAAACGTTCCTACGAGCAGTACTTC. The encoded protein is CAWSKRSYEQYF.

With respect to this clone: No DNA is shown, since the ends of the CDR3 on it are uncertain; the CDR3 is the one TCRdb lists. The chain employs TRBV6-1 and TRBJ2-4; no check of the table's D call, TRBD1, against the DNA was made. CDR1 and CDR2 from the germline V gene are MNHNS and SASEGT. Ends included, the CDR3 has 12 residues. CDR3 amino acids: CASSVGLGAGYF.

The chain has TRBV5-1 and TRBJ2-6; TRBD2 might be the D (6 bases). Germline loops: CDR1 SGHRS, CDR2 YFSETQ. The CDR3 has 15 amino acids. Trimming cost V 2 bases and J 7 bases, with 13 bases left between them. The CDR3 DNA reads TGCGCCAGCAGCTTCGGGGGAGCTGAAGCCAACGTCCTGACTTTC. Translating gives CASSFGGAEANVLTF.

CDR3 DNA: TGTGCCAGCAGCTTACTAGCGGGTTACGAGCAGTACTTC. This gives the protein CASSLLAGYEQYF. The rearrangement links TRBV7-2 to TRBJ2-7; TRBD2 aligns across 8 bases. The CDR3 contains 13 residues. Germline loops: CDR1 SGHTA, CDR2 FQGNSA. The V gene end was trimmed by 2 bases and the J gene end by 4 bases; junction bases not matched to a gene: 1.

This clone was seen only a few times. The rearrangement links TRBV4-2 to TRBJ2-7, with no clear D. This CDR3 has 15 amino acids. Looked up from germline, CDR1 is LGHNA and CDR2 is YNFKEQ. Trimming left V 4 bases short and J 0 bases short, with 13 bases between. As DNA, the CDR3 is TGTGCCAGCAGCCCCACGATTGGCGACTCCTACGAGCAGTACTTC. Its translation is CASSPTIGDSYEQYF.

The rearrangement links TRBV6-1 to TRBJ1-5; 8 bases match TRBD1. The CDR3 loop spans 14 amino acids. V trimming: 4 bases; J trimming: 6 bases; junction bases outside the gene matches: 5. Germline CDR1 MNHNS, CDR2 SASEGT. CDR3 DNA: TGTGCCAGCAGTGGCGGACAGGGTCTTCAGCCCCAGCATTTT. This sequence encodes CASSGGQGLQPQHF.

This clone is medium-sized in the sample. The J gene is TRBJ1-2, the V gene TRBV5-1; D may be TRBD1 (5 bases). Looked up from germline, CDR1 is SGHRS and CDR2 is YFSETQ. CDR3 length: 14 residues. V was shortened by 3 bases and J by 3 bases, with 12 bases between the two germline ends. CDR3: CASSSLKGDYGYTF. The CDR3 DNA reads TGCGCCAGCAGCTCCTTAAAAGGGGACTATGGCTACACCTTC.

The chain employs TRBV2 and TRBJ1-2; perhaps TRBD1 as D (5 bases). CDR3 length: 15 residues. With 4 bases removed from V and 8 bases from J, the gap between germline ends came to 20 bases. Germline V gives CDR1 SNHLY, CDR2 FYNNEI. The CDR3 sequence is CASSVGSGTQGGYTF. The CDR3 nucleotides read TGTGCCAGCAGTGTGGGGTCCGGGACTCAAGGGGGCTACACCTTC. Filled out from reference TRBV2 and TRBJ1-2, the complete variable domain reads EPEVTQTPSHQVTQMGQEVILRCVPISNHLYFYWYRQILGQKVEFLVSFYNNEISEKSEIFDDQFSVERPDGSNFTLKIRSTKLEDSAMYFCASSVGSGTQGGYTFGSGTRLTVV.

In its sample, this clone was seen once. V is TRBV5-8 and J is TRBJ2-3; D gene ambiguous. The CDR3 totals 14 residues. Germline V gives CDR1 SGHTS, CDR2 YDEGEE. With 2 bases removed from V and 0 bases from J, the gap between germline ends came to 7 bases. CDR3 in DNA: TGTGCCAGCAGCTTTCAATCTAGCACAGATACGCAGTATTTT. Translating it yields CASSFQSSTDTQYF.

V gene TRBV7-9 combines with J gene TRBJ2-7; no firm D call. This CDR3 is 14 amino acids long. The germline V gene has CDR1 SEHNR and CDR2 FQNEAQ (reference sequence). V gave up 1 base and J gave up 7 bases, with 14 bases separating them. The CDR3 region is CASSLGGTLLEQYF. DNA for the CDR3: TGTGCCAGCAGCTTAGGCGGTACCCTTTTAGAGCAGTACTTC.